Listed below are T cell receptor beta chains from one sample, sequenced in a study of blood T cell repertoires in COVID-19. Method: immunoSEQ multiplex PCR; TCRdb's copy keeps in-frame clones and lacks some. Of 80,000 or so clones listed, roughly 90% were seen once; the top ten hold about 18%. The sequenced sample consisted of peripheral blood. These receptors were obtained from a human donor in a cohort sampled during active COVID-19. Each CDR3 is given with its conserved first and last residue. The D gene is left open where the match is weak. The size of a clone is reported for some rows only, either as once, few or many, or as a class for expanded clones.

v_call	d_call	clone_size	j_call	cdr3_nt	cdr3_aa
TRBV27	.	.	TRBJ2-1	TGTGCCAGCAGTACCGACAGATACAATGAGCAGTTCTTC	CASSTDRYNEQFF
TRBV18	.	.	TRBJ2-1	TGTGCCAGCTCACCAAGCACAGCCGGTGGAGAGCAGTTCTTC	CASSPSTAGGEQFF
TRBV19	.	.	TRBJ1-5	TGTGCCAGTAGTAACCAGGGGAGTCAGCCCCAGCATTTT	CASSNQGSQPQHF
TRBV27	TRBD2	.	TRBJ2-3	TGTGCCAGCAGTTTATGGCTAGCGGGAGCAGATACGCAGTATTTT	CASSLWLAGADTQYF
TRBV7-2	.	.	TRBJ1-2	TGTGCCAGCAGCGATACGGGGGTAGGCTACACCTTC	CASSDTGVGYTF
TRBV3-1/TRBV3-2	TRBD1	few	TRBJ2-5	TGTGCCAGCAGCCGGTTCACGGGGACAGGGACCCAGTACTTC	CASSRFTGTGTQYF
TRBV28	.	.	TRBJ2-2	TGTGCCAGCAACAAAGACAGAGGCACCGGGGAGCTGTTTTTT	CASNKDRGTGELFF
TRBV5-1	TRBD2	.	TRBJ2-3	TGCGCCAGCAGCTTACTAGCGGGAGCAGATACGCAGTATTTT	CASSLLAGADTQYF
TRBV5-4	TRBD1	few	TRBJ2-2	TGTGCCAGCTCAATCCGGGACAGGGTAACCGGGGAGCTGTTTTTT	CASSIRDRVTGELFF
TRBV7-2	.	.	TRBJ2-1	TGTGCCAGCAGCTTAGGCGGGACAGCCTACAATGAGCAGTTCTTC	CASSLGGTAYNEQFF
TRBV6-6	.	.	TRBJ2-7	TGTGCCAGCAGTTACTCGTTCGGGAGTACCTACGAGCAGTACTTC	CASSYSFGSTYEQYF
TRBV5-1	.	.	TRBJ1-1	TGCGCCAGCAGCTTGAGAGTGAACACTGAAGCTTTCTTT	CASSLRVNTEAFF
TRBV25-1	.	.	TRBJ2-3	TGTGCCAGCAGTGATCGGCAGGGCTCAGATACGCAGTATTTT	CASSDRQGSDTQYF
TRBV7-9	.	once	TRBJ1-5	TGTGCCAGCAGTCGGATAGAAGCGGGGGTCCAGCCCCAGCATTTT	CASSRIEAGVQPQHF
TRBV6-2/TRBV6-3	.	.	TRBJ1-2	TGTGCCAGCAGACCTATGCTGGGCCGGGAGACTGGCTACACCTTC	CASRPMLGRETGYTF
TRBV28	.	.	TRBJ1-5	TGTGCCAGCAACGGTAGCAATCAGCCCCAGCATTTT	CASNGSNQPQHF
TRBV7-3	TRBD2	.	TRBJ2-1	TGTGCCAGCAGCTTTGACCGCGGCCTAGCGGGGTCGTGGAATGAGCAGTTCTTC	CASSFDRGLAGSWNEQFF
TRBV5-1	.	few	TRBJ2-7	TGCGCCAGCAGCTCCGGGCCCCCCTCGGGGGAGCAGTACTTC	CASSSGPPSGEQYF
TRBV7-2	TRBD1	once	TRBJ1-1	TGTGCCAGCAGCATAACTTACAGGGGGAACACTGAAGCTTTCTTT	CASSITYRGNTEAFF
TRBV7-3	TRBD2	.	TRBJ2-6	TGTGCCAGCAGCTTGGGAGGGTGGCAGTTCTCTGGGGCCAACGTCCTGACTTTC	CASSLGGWQFSGANVLTF
TRBV6-1	.	.	TRBJ2-7	TGTGCCAGCAGTGAGTGGGCGGGACCTGCCTTC	CASSEWAGPAF
TRBV11-3	.	.	TRBJ2-2	TGTGCCAGCAGCTCCGACGGGGGTAACACCGGGGAGCTGTTTTTT	CASSSDGGNTGELFF
TRBV5-1	TRBD2	.	TRBJ2-7	TGCGCCAGCAGCTTGGCTAGCGGGCAGATCTACGAGCAGTACTTC	CASSLASGQIYEQYF
TRBV11-3	.	.	TRBJ1-6	TGTGCCAGCAGCCCTAGAATTGCGAATTCACCCCTCCACTTT	CASSPRIANSPLHF
TRBV30	.	.	TRBJ1-1	TGTGCCTGGAGTGTATACAGAGAAGCTTTCTTT	CAWSVYREAFF
TRBV6-6	TRBD2	.	TRBJ2-5	TGTGCCAGCAGTTACCCGGGGACTAGCTCCGAGGAGACCCAGTACTTC	CASSYPGTSSEETQYF
TRBV18	TRBD1	.	TRBJ2-5	TGTGCCAGCTCACCACCGGGACAGCAAGAGACCCAGTACTTC	CASSPPGQQETQYF
TRBV5-1	TRBD2	.	TRBJ2-7	TGCGCCAGCAGCCCGGTAAGCGGGAGAACCTACGAGCAGTACTTC	CASSPVSGRTYEQYF
TRBV6-4	TRBD1	.	TRBJ2-1	TGTGCCAACGACAGGGCCTACAATGAGCAGTTCTTC	CANDRAYNEQFF
TRBV6-5	.	.	TRBJ1-6	TGTGCCAGCAGGCCCCGGGGAGGCACCCTCCACTTT	CASRPRGGTLHF
TRBV30	.	.	TRBJ2-7	TGTGCCTGGAGCGCGACAGGCCGGGAGCAGTACTTC	CAWSATGREQYF
TRBV5-1	TRBD2	once	TRBJ2-3	TGCGCCAGCAGCTTAACTACTAGCGGGAGGGCGGCAGATACGCAGTATTTT	CASSLTTSGRAADTQYF
TRBV18	TRBD1	.	TRBJ1-1	TGTGCCAGTCATACAGGGGGCGTTGAAGCTTTCTTT	CASHTGGVEAFF
TRBV7-2	.	.	TRBJ2-1	TGTGCCAGCAGCTTGCAGTTCAATGAGCAGTTCTTC	CASSLQFNEQFF
TRBV18	.	.	TRBJ1-1	TGTGCCAGCTCACCCTTTCCAGAGGGAGGGAACACTGAAGCTTTCTTT	CASSPFPEGGNTEAFF
TRBV5-1	.	.	TRBJ1-4	TGCGCCAGCAGCGGAGGGCGTCGGGGCAATGAAAAACTGTTTTTT	CASSGGRRGNEKLFF
TRBV29-1	.	.	TRBJ1-1	TGCAGCGTTGGAGACAGGAACACTGAAGCTTTCTTT	CSVGDRNTEAFF
TRBV5-4	TRBD2	.	TRBJ2-5	TGTGCCAGCAGCCCCTCCTCCGGGACTAGCGGAGAGACCCAGTACTTC	CASSPSSGTSGETQYF
TRBV7-3	.	.	TRBJ2-1	TGTGCCAGCAGCTTAGCAGGGTTTAATGAGCAGTTCTTC	CASSLAGFNEQFF
TRBV19	TRBD2	.	TRBJ2-1	TGTGCCAGTAGTACCGGGACTAGCGGGAGCGGGGAGCAGTTCTTC	CASSTGTSGSGEQFF
TRBV10-3	TRBD2	.	TRBJ2-2	TGTGCCATTCATGCCCGAGCGGGCGGGACTACAGGGGAGCTGTTTTTT	CAIHARAGGTTGELFF
TRBV6-2/TRBV6-3	.	once	TRBJ2-5	TGTGCCAGCAGTTACGTCTCGGGCAGGGCCGTAGAGACCCAGTACTTC	CASSYVSGRAVETQYF
TRBV28	TRBD1	.	TRBJ2-1	TGTGCCAGCAGTTTGAGGGGGCTTTACAATAACGAGCAGTTCTTC	CASSLRGLYNNEQFF
TRBV7-9	TRBD2	.	TRBJ2-5	TGTGCCAGCAGCTTAGGGGGTAGCGGGGGAGAGACCCAGTACTTC	CASSLGGSGGETQYF
TRBV11-1	.	.	TRBJ1-1	TGTGCCAGCAGCACTCCCTGGGAGGGGAACACTGAAGCTTTCTTT	CASSTPWEGNTEAFF
TRBV5-1	.	few	TRBJ2-7	TGCGCCAGCAGCTTGGACTCGGCAGGTCAGTCCTACGAGCAGTACTTC	CASSLDSAGQSYEQYF
TRBV3-1/TRBV3-2	TRBD2	.	TRBJ2-2	TGTGCCAGCAGCCAAGTATGGCTAGCGGGTACGGAAAGGGAGCTGTTTTTT	CASSQVWLAGTERELFF
TRBV4-1	.	.	TRBJ2-1	TGCGCCAGCAGCCAAGGCAGGGGTATTGAGCAGTTCTTC	CASSQGRGIEQFF
TRBV7-2	.	.	TRBJ2-2	TGTGCCAGCAGCTTTGGTCCCGGGACAAACACCGGGGAGCTGTTTTTT	CASSFGPGTNTGELFF
TRBV9	.	.	TRBJ2-3	TGTGCCAGCAGCGTAGAAGAGCGGCCCGTGGGCGCAGATACGCAGTATTTT	CASSVEERPVGADTQYF
TRBV5-1	TRBD1	.	TRBJ2-4	TGCGCCAGCAGCTTCGGGACAGAGGCCAAAAACATTCAGTACTTC	CASSFGTEAKNIQYF
TRBV7-3	TRBD2	.	TRBJ2-1	TGTGCCAGCAGCTTAGGACTAGCGGGGTTGTACAATGAGCAGTTCTTC	CASSLGLAGLYNEQFF
TRBV2	TRBD1	few	TRBJ2-7	TGTGCCAGCAGCTGGGACAGGGTATCCGAGCAGTACTTC	CASSWDRVSEQYF
TRBV7-8	TRBD2	.	TRBJ2-5	TGTGCCAGCACCCCATTTCAATGGCTAGCGGGGGGCCAAGAGACCCAGTACTTC	CASTPFQWLAGGQETQYF
TRBV7-8	.	.	TRBJ2-7	TGTGCCAGCAGCTTAGATGTCCCCGGGGTCGACGAGCAGTACTTC	CASSLDVPGVDEQYF